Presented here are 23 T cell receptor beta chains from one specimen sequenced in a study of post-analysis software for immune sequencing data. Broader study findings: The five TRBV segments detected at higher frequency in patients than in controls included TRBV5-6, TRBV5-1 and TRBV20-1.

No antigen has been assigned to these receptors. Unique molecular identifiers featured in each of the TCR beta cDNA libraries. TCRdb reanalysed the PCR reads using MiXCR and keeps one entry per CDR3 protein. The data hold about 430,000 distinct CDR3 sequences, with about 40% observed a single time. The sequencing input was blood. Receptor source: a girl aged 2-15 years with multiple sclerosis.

CDR3 residues: CASSEVSGSQPQHF. The CDR3 nucleotides are TGTGCCAGCAGTGAAGTCTCGGGGTCTCAGCCCCAGCATTTT. The rearrangement uses TRBV2 and TRBJ1-5; no definite D call. The germline gives CDR1 SNHLY, CDR2 FYNNEI. V shed 1 base and J shed 6 bases, with 10 bases lying between them. The CDR3 contains 14 residues.

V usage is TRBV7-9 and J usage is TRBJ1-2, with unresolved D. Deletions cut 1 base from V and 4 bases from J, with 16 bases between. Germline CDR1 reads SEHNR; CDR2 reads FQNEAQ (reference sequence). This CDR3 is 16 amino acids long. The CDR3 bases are TGTGCCAGCAGCTTAGAGGCGGCAGGAGACGTCTATGGCTACACCTTC. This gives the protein CASSLEAAGDVYGYTF. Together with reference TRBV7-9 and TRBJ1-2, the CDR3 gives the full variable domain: DTGVSQNPRHKITKRGQNVTFRCDPISEHNRLYWYRQTLGQGPEFLTYFQNEAQLEKSRLLSDRFSAERPKGSFSTLEIQRTEQGDSAMYLCASSLEAAGDVYGYTFGSGTRLTVV.

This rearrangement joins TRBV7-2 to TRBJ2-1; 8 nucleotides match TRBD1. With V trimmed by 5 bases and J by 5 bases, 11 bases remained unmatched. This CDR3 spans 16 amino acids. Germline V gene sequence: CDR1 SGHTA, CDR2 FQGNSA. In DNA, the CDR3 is TGTGCCAGCAGCCCTCCTCGGGACAGGCTTAACAATGAGCAGTTCTTC. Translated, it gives CASSPPRDRLNNEQFF.

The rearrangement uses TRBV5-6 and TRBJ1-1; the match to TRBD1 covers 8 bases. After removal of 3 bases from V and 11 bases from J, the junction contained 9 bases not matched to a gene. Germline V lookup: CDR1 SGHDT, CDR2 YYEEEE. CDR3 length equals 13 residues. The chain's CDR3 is CASSSRTGFRAFF. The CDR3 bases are TGTGCCAGCAGCTCTCGGACAGGGTTTCGGGCTTTCTTT.

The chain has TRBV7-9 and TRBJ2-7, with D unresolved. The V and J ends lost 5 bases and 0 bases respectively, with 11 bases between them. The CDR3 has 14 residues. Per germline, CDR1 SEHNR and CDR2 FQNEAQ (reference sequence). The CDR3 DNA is TGTGCCAGCAGCGAACGGGCAGCCTCCTACGAGCAGTACTTC. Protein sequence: CASSERAASYEQYF.

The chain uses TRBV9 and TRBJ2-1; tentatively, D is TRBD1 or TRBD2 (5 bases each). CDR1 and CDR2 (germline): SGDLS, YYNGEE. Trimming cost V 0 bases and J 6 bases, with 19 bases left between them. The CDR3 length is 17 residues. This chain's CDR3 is CASSVGGAGRSVNEQFF. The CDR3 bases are TGTGCCAGCAGCGTAGGGGGAGCAGGGCGTTCGGTCAATGAGCAGTTCTTC.

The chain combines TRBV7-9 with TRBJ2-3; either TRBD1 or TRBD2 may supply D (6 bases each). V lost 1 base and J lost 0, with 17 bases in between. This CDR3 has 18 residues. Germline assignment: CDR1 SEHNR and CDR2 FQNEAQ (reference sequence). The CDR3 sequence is CASSLGGARTPSTDTQYF. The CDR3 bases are TGTGCCAGCAGCTTAGGGGGGGCGAGGACTCCTAGCACAGATACGCAGTATTTT.

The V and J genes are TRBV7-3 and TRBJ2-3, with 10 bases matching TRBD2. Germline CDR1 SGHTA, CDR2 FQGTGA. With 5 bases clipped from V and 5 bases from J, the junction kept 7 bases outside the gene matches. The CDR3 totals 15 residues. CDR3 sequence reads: CASSPGTSALDTQYF. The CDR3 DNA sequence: TGTGCCAGCAGCCCCGGGACTAGCGCCTTAGATACGCAGTATTTT.

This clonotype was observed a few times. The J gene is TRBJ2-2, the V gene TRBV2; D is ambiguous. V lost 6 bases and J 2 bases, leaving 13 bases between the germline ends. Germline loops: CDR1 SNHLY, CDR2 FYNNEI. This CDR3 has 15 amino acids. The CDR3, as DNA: TGTGCCAGCAGATTACTGACAAGTAACACCGGGGAGCTGTTTTTT. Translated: CASRLLTSNTGELFF.

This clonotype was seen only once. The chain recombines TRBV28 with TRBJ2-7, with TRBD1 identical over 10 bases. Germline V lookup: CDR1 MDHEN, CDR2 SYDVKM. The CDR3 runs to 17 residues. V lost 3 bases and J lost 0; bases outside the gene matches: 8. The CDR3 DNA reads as TGTGCCAGCAGTTTTCCAGGGACAGGGGTCTCCTCCTACGAGCAGTACTTC. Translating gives CASSFPGTGVSSYEQYF.

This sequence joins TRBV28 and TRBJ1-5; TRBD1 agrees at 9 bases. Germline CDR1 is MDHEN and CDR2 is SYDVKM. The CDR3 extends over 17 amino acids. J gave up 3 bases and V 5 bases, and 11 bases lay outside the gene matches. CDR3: CASSPGTGFGPNQPQHF. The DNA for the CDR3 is TGTGCCAGCAGTCCCGGGACAGGGTTCGGGCCCAATCAGCCCCAGCATTTT.

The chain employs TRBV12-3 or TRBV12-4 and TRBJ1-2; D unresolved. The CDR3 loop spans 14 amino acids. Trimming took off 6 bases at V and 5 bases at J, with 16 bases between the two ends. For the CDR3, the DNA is TGTGCCAGCAGCACTACCGGGGTATTATATGGCTACACCTTC. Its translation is CASSTTGVLYGYTF.

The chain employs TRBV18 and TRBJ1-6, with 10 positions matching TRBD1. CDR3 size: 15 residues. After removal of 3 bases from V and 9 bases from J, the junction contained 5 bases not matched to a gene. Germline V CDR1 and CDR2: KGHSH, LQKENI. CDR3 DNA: TGTGCCAGCTCACCGGGACAGGGGTACCCTTCACCCCTCCACTTT. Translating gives CASSPGQGYPSPLHF.

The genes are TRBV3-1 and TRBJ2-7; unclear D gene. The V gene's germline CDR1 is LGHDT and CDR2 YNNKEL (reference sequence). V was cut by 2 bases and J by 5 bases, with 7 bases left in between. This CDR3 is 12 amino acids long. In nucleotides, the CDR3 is TGTGCCAGCAGCCAAAGTTTGCACGAGCAGTACTTC. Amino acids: CASSQSLHEQYF.

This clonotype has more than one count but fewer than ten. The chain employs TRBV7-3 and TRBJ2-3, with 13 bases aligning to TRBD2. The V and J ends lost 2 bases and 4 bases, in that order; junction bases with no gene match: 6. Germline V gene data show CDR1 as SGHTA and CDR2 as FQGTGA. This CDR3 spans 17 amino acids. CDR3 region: CASSLGLAGVRADTQYF. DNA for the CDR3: TGTGCCAGCAGCTTAGGACTAGCGGGAGTTCGGGCAGATACGCAGTATTTT.

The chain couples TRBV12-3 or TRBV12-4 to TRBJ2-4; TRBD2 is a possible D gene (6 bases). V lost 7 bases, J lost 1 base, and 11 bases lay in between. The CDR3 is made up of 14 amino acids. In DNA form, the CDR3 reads TGTGCCAGCACTAGACGGGGGGCCAAAAACATTCAGTACTTC. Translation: CASTRRGAKNIQYF.

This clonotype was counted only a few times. The CDR3 loop is CASSPASGGANEQFF. The CDR3 nucleotides read TGTGCCAGCAGTCCTGCTAGCGGGGGGGCGAATGAGCAGTTCTTC. This rearrangement joins TRBV12-3 or TRBV12-4 to TRBJ2-1, with 12 nucleotides matching TRBD2. The CDR3 runs to 15 residues. The V segment lost 5 bases and the J segment 7 bases; nucleotides outside the gene matches: 6.

The CDR3 DNA follows: TGTGCCAGCAGACCCGGGACTCTAGGCGAGCAGTACTTC. It encodes CASRPGTLGEQYF. The V gene is TRBV28, the J gene TRBJ2-5; possibly TRBD2 for D (6 bases). The J call may not be correct, given that the DNA end is closer to TRBJ2-7. Germline V gene lookup returns CDR1 MDHEN and CDR2 SYDVKM. There are 13 residues in the CDR3.

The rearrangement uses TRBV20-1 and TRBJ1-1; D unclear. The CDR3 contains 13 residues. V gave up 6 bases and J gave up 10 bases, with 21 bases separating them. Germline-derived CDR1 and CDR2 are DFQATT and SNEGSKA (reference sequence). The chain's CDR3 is CSAAEQRRSRAFF. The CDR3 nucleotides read TGCAGTGCCGCGGAACAGAGACGGTCACGAGCTTTCTTT.

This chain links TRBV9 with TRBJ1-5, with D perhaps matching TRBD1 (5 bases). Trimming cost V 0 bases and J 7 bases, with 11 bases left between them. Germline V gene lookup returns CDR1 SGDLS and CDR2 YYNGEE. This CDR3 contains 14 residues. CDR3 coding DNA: TGTGCCAGCAGCGTAGACCAGGGTAGGCAGCCCCAGCATTTT. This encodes CASSVDQGRQPQHF.

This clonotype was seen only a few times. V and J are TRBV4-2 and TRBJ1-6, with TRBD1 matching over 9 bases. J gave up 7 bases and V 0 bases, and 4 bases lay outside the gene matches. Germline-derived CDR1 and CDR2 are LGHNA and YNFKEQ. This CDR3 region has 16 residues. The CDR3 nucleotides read TGTGCCAGCAGCCAAGAACAGGGGGCCGGGAATTCACCCCTCCACTTT. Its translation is CASSQEQGAGNSPLHF.

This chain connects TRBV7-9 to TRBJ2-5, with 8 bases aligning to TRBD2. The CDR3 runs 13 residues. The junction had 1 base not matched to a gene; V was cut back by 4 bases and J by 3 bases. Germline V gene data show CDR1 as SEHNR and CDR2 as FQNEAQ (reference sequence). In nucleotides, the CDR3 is TGTGCCAGCAGCTCGGGACTAGAAGAGACCCAGTACTTC. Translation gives CASSSGLEETQYF. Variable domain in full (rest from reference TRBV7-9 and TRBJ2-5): DTGVSQNPRHKITKRGQNVTFRCDPISEHNRLYWYRQTLGQGPEFLTYFQNEAQLEKSRLLSDRFSAERPKGSFSTLEIQRTEQGDSAMYLCASSSGLEETQYFGPGTRLLVL.

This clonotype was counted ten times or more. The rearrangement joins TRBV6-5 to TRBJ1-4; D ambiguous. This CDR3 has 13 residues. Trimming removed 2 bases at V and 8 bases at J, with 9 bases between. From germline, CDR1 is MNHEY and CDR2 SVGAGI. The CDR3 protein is CASSYRVGEKLFF. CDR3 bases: TGTGCCAGCAGTTACAGGGTTGGCGAAAAACTGTTTTTT.